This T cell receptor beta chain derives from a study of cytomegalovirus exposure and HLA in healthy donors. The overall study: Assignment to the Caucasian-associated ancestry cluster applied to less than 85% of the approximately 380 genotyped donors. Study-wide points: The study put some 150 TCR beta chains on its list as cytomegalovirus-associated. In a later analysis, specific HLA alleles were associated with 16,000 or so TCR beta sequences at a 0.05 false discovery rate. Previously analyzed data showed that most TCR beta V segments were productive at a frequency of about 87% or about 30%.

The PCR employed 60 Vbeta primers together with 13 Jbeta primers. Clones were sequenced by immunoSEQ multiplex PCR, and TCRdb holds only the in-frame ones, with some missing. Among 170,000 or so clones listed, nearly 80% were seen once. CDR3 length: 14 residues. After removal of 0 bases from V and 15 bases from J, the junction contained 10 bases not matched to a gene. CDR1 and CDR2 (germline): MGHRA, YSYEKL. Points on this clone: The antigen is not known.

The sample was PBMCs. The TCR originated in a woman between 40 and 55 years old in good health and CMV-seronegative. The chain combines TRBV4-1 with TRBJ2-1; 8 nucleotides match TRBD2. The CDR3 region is CASSQDRRGEVVFF. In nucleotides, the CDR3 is TGCGCCAGCAGCCAAGATCGGCGGGGGGAGGTGGTGTTCTTC.